Below are 8 T cell receptor beta chains sequenced from a single sample in a study of patients and donors after allogeneic stem cell transplantation. TCRdb reprocessed the RT-PCR reads via MiXCR and lists one record per CDR3 protein. The sample holds a few hundred thousand distinct CDR3 sequences, 35% to 45% seen once. Sequencing was performed on blood, either unsorted or a sorted T cell fraction (not recorded which). These receptor sequences come from a human donor who was either an allogeneic HSCT recipient or a stem cell or donor lymphocyte infusion donor (not recorded which). It is not recorded whose cells these are; they may come from a transplant donor.

The chain uses TRBV5-1 and TRBJ2-3; no reliable D call. The CDR3 covers 12 residues. V lost 0 bases and J 6 bases, leaving 5 bases between the germline ends. CDR1 SGHRS and CDR2 YFSETQ come from the germline V gene. The CDR3 loop reads CASSLVADTQYF. Written as DNA, the CDR3 is TGCGCCAGCAGCTTGGTAGCCGATACGCAGTATTTT.

This clonotype came up a few times. V gene TRBV20-1 combines with J gene TRBJ1-5, with 7 bases fitting TRBD1. The CDR3 covers 14 residues. V lost 6 bases, J lost 6 bases, and 11 bases stayed unmatched. The germline gives CDR1 DFQATT, CDR2 SNEGSKA (reference sequence). The CDR3 reads CSARSRDSTQPQHF. In DNA form, the CDR3 reads TGCAGTGCCAGATCCCGGGACAGTACTCAGCCCCAGCATTTT.

The chain has TRBV5-1 and TRBJ2-1, with 9 bases matching TRBD1. J gave up 2 bases and V 2 bases, and 5 bases lay outside the gene matches. Germline V gene sequence: CDR1 SGHRS, CDR2 YFSETQ. This CDR3 is built from 16 residues. DNA for the CDR3: TGCGCCAGCAGCTTTGGACAGGGGCAAGCCTACAATGAGCAGTTCTTC. This sequence encodes CASSFGQGQAYNEQFF. Full variable domain (outside the CDR3, taken from reference TRBV5-1 and TRBJ2-1): KAGVTQTPRYLIKTRGQQVTLSCSPISGHRSVSWYQQTPGQGLQFLFEYFSETQRNKGNFPGRFSGRQFSNSRSEMNVSTLELGDSALYLCASSFGQGQAYNEQFFGPGTRLTVL.

The rearrangement links TRBV20-1 to TRBJ1-5; no firm D call. The CDR3 has 14 amino acids. Germline loops: CDR1 DFQATT, CDR2 SNEGSKA (reference sequence). This CDR3 is CSSAGGDGNQPQHF. The CDR3 region has the DNA TGCAGCTCGGCAGGAGGTGATGGCAATCAGCCCCAGCATTTT.

This chain links TRBV20-1 with TRBJ2-3; TRBD2 aligns across 9 bases. Germline V gives CDR1 DFQATT, CDR2 SNEGSKA (reference sequence). The CDR3 totals 15 residues. V dropped 2 bases and J dropped 1; count of bases not matched to a gene: 4. CDR3 region: CSARLAGQGTDTQYF. CDR3 nucleotides: TGCAGTGCTAGACTAGCGGGGCAGGGCACAGATACGCAGTATTTT.

This clonotype was seen a few times. The chain has TRBV27 and TRBJ2-5, with D possibly being TRBD1 (6 bases). The V end was cut by 5 bases, the J end by 4 bases, with 17 bases between. Germline V gene data show CDR1 as MNHEY and CDR2 as SMNVEV (reference sequence). The CDR3 totals 15 residues. As DNA, the CDR3 is TGTGCCAGCAGTCCGAGACTTGAAGGGGGAGAGACCCAGTACTTC. It translates to CASSPRLEGGETQYF.

The CDR3 spells CASISEVAGPSYNEQFF. CDR3 DNA: TGCGCCAGCATCTCAGAGGTTGCGGGGCCATCCTACAATGAGCAGTTCTTC. V gene TRBV4-1 combines with J gene TRBJ2-1; D is possibly TRBD2 (6 bases). The germline CDR1 and CDR2 sequences are MGHRA and YSYEKL. The germline V and J ends were trimmed by 7 bases and 1 base, with 20 bases remaining between them. This CDR3 contains 17 residues.

This chain joins TRBV4-1 and TRBJ1-1; no definite D call. Germline V lookup: CDR1 MGHRA, CDR2 YSYEKL. The CDR3 totals 14 residues. Trimming shortened V by 2 bases and J by 1 base, and 8 bases separated the two germline ends. CDR3 in amino acids: CASSQSNRNTEAFF. The CDR3 nucleotides are TGCGCCAGCAGCCAATCCAACAGGAACACTGAAGCTTTCTTT.